The next 19 T cell receptor beta chains were all read from a single sample in a study of a mutant IDH1 vaccine in newly diagnosed glioma. These TCRs' antigens remain unknown. Libraries were prepared by immunoSEQ multiplex PCR; TCRdb keeps only in-frame clonotypes and omits some of them. The sample comprises over 35,000 clones, roughly 84% of which are singletons, and 5.1% rests with the top ten. The time point is: week 35, safety follow-up. Each dose of the vaccine consisted of 300 ug of mutant IDH1 20-mer peptide, with topical imiquimod. The sequencing here drew on PBMCs, taken from a glioma patient whose treatment included an IDH1 peptide vaccine. The receptors derive from a woman aged 50 to 60 with glioma.

This chain joins TRBV6-1 and TRBJ1-5, with D perhaps matching TRBD1 (6 bases). CDR1 is MNHNS, CDR2 SASEGT, per germline. Trimming removed 5 bases at V and 4 bases at J, with 15 bases between. The CDR3 contains 15 residues. The CDR3 bases are TGTGCCAGCAGTCCCACAGGGTTCGTTAATCAGCCCCAGCATTTT. Translated, it gives CASSPTGFVNQPQHF.

The rearrangement uses TRBV14 and TRBJ1-1, with D perhaps TRBD1 (6 bases). This CDR3 is built from 13 residues. In germline, CDR1 is SGHDN, CDR2 FVKESK. With 3 bases removed from V and 7 bases from J, the gap between germline ends came to 12 bases. The CDR3 reads CASSHPGGLEAFF. In DNA form, the CDR3 reads TGTGCCAGCAGCCACCCGGGGGGCCTTGAAGCTTTCTTT.

This chain links TRBV4-3 with TRBJ2-7; TRBD1 matches at 10 bases. Germline V lookup: CDR1 LGHNA, CDR2 YSLEER. V lost 4 bases to trimming and J lost 6 bases; unmatched junction nucleotides: 6. The CDR3 covers 14 residues. CDR3 bases: TGCGCCAGCAGCCGAACCGGGACAGGGGTCGAGCAGTACTTC. This translates into CASSRTGTGVEQYF.

The V and J genes are TRBV9 and TRBJ2-7, with D tentatively TRBD2 (5 bases). Per germline, CDR1 SGDLS and CDR2 YYNGEE. This CDR3 contains 15 residues. V was pared by 2 bases and J by 0 bases, with 12 bases between. The CDR3 sequence is CASSVGGDNSYEQYF. The CDR3 nucleotides read TGTGCCAGCAGCGTTGGAGGTGACAACTCCTACGAGCAGTACTTC. The entire variable domain, with the rest obtained from reference TRBV9 and TRBJ2-7, is as follows: DSGVTQTPKHLITATGQRVTLRCSPRSGDLSVYWYQQSLDQGLQFLIQYYNGEERAKGNILERFSAQQFPDLHSELNLSSLELGDSALYFCASSVGGDNSYEQYFGPGTRLTVT.

V is TRBV14 and J is TRBJ2-5, with D unresolved. Germline values: CDR1 SGHDN, CDR2 FVKESK. The CDR3 sequence is 12 residues long. V lost 3 bases and J 6 bases, leaving 8 bases between the germline ends. The CDR3 bases are TGTGCCAGCAGCCAGAGACGGCAGACCCAGTACTTC. It yields the protein CASSQRRQTQYF.

V gene TRBV5-1 combines with J gene TRBJ1-1; D remains unclear. Germline V gene lookup returns CDR1 SGHRS and CDR2 YFSETQ. The CDR3 is 15 residues long. Trimming shortened V by 0 bases and J by 7 bases, and 16 bases separated the two germline ends. In nucleotides, the CDR3 is TGCGCCAGCAGCTTGGGGGCCATAGGGCCGGATGAAGCTTTCTTT. Translation: CASSLGAIGPDEAFF. Supplemented by reference TRBV5-1 and TRBJ1-1, the full variable domain reads KAGVTQTPRYLIKTRGQQVTLSCSPISGHRSVSWYQQTPGQGLQFLFEYFSETQRNKGNFPGRFSGRQFSNSRSEMNVSTLELGDSALYLCASSLGAIGPDEAFFGQGTRLTVV.

This chain connects TRBV9 to TRBJ1-6; D is undetermined. The germline V gene encodes CDR1 SGDLS and CDR2 YYNGEE. The CDR3 loop spans 14 amino acids. V was pared by 2 bases and J by 6 bases, with 9 bases between. The CDR3 sequence: CASSVASLNSPLHF. CDR3 coding DNA: TGTGCCAGCAGCGTTGCATCCCTTAATTCACCCCTCCACTTT.

In nucleotides, the CDR3 is TGTGCCAGCAGCCATATTAGCCTGGGAGAGTCCTACGAGCAGTACTTC. This translates into CASSHISLGESYEQYF. This rearrangement joins TRBV7-9 to TRBJ2-7; tentative D call: TRBD2 (5 bases). V lost 5 bases to trimming and J lost 1 base, with 18 bases between them. This CDR3 region has 16 residues. Germline loops: CDR1 SEHNR, CDR2 FQNEAQ (reference sequence).

The gene calls are TRBV9 and TRBJ2-3; D ambiguous. V was pared by 2 bases and J by 0 bases, with 10 bases between. The CDR3 has 15 residues. Germline CDR1 reads SGDLS; CDR2 reads YYNGEE. CDR3 nucleotides: TGTGCCAGCAGCGTTGGCAGCTTGAGCACAGATACGCAGTATTTT. It specifies CASSVGSLSTDTQYF.

The CDR3 nucleotides read TGTGCCAGTAGTACCATACAGGGGGCGGATGGCTACACCTTC. Protein product: CASSTIQGADGYTF. This chain links TRBV19 with TRBJ1-2; TRBD1 matches 9 bases. The CDR3 covers 14 residues. The germline V gene encodes CDR1 LNHDA and CDR2 SQIVND (reference sequence). V dropped 4 bases and J dropped 6; count of bases not matched to a gene: 6.

V is TRBV4-1 and J is TRBJ1-3; D is possibly TRBD1 (6 bases). There are 17 residues in the CDR3. The V gene lost 4 bases and the J gene lost 1 base, with 17 bases spanning the gap. Looked up from germline, CDR1 is MGHRA and CDR2 is YSYEKL. CDR3 sequence: CASSRHQGPDSGNTIYF. The CDR3 nucleotides read TGCGCCAGCAGCCGCCACCAGGGGCCCGATTCTGGAAACACCATATATTTT.

The V and J genes are TRBV27 and TRBJ1-1, with TRBD1 as a possible D gene (6 bases). Germline CDR1 and CDR2: MNHEY and SMNVEV (reference sequence). This CDR3 contains 17 residues. V was cut by 5 bases and J by 1 base, with 20 bases left in between. The CDR3 spells CASSPSPFDRRNTEAFF. CDR3 bases: TGTGCCAGCAGTCCATCACCCTTTGACAGGAGGAACACTGAAGCTTTCTTT.

The chain carries TRBV6-5 and TRBJ2-5; the match to TRBD2 covers 8 bases. Germline V gene data show CDR1 as MNHEY and CDR2 as SVGAGI. Germline trimming cut 5 bases from V and 5 bases from J; bases unmatched to any gene: 4. CDR3 size: 13 residues. CDR3: CASSRTGGETQYF. CDR3 coding DNA: TGTGCCAGCAGTAGAACGGGGGGGGAGACCCAGTACTTC.

The chain couples TRBV2 to TRBJ2-7; 9 positions agree with TRBD1. Germline CDR1 is SNHLY and CDR2 is FYNNEI. V lost 1 base and J lost 2; bases outside the gene matches: 3. The CDR3 runs to 15 residues. The DNA for the CDR3 is TGTGCCAGCAGTGAAGGGACAGGGGTGGCCTACGAGCAGTACTTC. Residues: CASSEGTGVAYEQYF.

This clone was observed a few times. The CDR3 region is CASSDRGPETQYF. In nucleotides, the CDR3 is TGTGCCAGCTCAGACAGGGGGCCTGAGACCCAGTACTTC. The chain is built from TRBV27 and TRBJ2-5; 10 nucleotides match TRBD1. The ends lost 8 bases at V and 5 bases at J; junction bases unmatched: 5. The CDR3 length is 13 residues. Germline V lookup: CDR1 MNHEY, CDR2 SMNVEV (reference sequence).

This clone was recorded a few times. J is TRBJ1-1 and V is TRBV27; the D is unclear. In germline, CDR1 is MNHEY, CDR2 SMNVEV (reference sequence). The CDR3 loop spans 13 amino acids. V shed 5 bases and J shed 1 base, with 8 bases lying between them. The chain's CDR3 is CASSLKENTEAFF. Here the CDR3 DNA reads TGTGCCAGCAGTCTAAAAGAGAACACTGAAGCTTTCTTT.

The chain employs TRBV6-1 and TRBJ1-6; TRBD1 agrees at 10 bases. CDR3 length equals 15 residues. The V and J ends lost 0 bases and 9 bases, in that order; junction bases with no gene match: 2. Germline V CDR1 and CDR2: MNHNS, SASEGT. In DNA, the CDR3 is TGTGCCAGCAGTGAAGCGCGACAGGGGGCTTCACCCCTCCACTTT. The encoded protein is CASSEARQGASPLHF.

This rearrangement joins TRBV29-1 to TRBJ1-2, with 8 bases fitting TRBD1. This CDR3 contains 14 residues. J gave up 7 bases and V 0 bases, and 7 bases lay outside the gene matches. Germline V gene data show CDR1 as SQVTM and CDR2 as ANQGSEA. The CDR3: CSVEDFQGAIGYTF. The CDR3 region has the DNA TGCAGCGTTGAAGACTTTCAGGGGGCGATTGGCTACACCTTC. Based on the CDR3 plus reference TRBV29-1 and TRBJ1-2, the full variable domain is SAVISQKPSRDICQRGTSLTIQCQVDSQVTMMFWYRQQPGQSLTLIATANQGSEATYESGFVIDKFPISRPNLTFSTLTVSNMSPEDSSIYLCSVEDFQGAIGYTFGSGTRLTVV.

The chain joins TRBV5-6 to TRBJ2-1; 8 positions agree with TRBD2. Germline CDR1 reads SGHDT; CDR2 reads YYEEEE. The CDR3 is 16 amino acids. The V segment lost 4 bases and the J segment 4 bases; nucleotides outside the gene matches: 10. CDR3 sequence: CASSPPGRGVYNEQFF. CDR3 bases: TGTGCCAGCAGCCCGCCGGGGCGGGGGGTTTACAATGAGCAGTTCTTC.